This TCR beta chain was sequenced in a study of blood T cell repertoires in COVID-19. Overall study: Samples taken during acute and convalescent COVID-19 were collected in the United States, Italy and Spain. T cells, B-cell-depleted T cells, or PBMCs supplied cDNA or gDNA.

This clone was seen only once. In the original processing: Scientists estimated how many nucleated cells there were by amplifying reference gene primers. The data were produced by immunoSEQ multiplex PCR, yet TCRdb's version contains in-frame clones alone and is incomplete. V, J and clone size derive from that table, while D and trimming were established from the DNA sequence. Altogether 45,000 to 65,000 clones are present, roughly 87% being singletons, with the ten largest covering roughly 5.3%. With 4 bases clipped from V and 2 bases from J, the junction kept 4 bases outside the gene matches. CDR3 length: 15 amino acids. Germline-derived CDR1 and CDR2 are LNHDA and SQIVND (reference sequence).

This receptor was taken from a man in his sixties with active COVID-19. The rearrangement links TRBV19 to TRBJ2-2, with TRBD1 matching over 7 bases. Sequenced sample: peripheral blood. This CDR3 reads CASSRQGVNTGELFF. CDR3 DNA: TGTGCCAGTAGTAGGCAGGGGGTTAACACCGGGGAGCTGTTTTTT. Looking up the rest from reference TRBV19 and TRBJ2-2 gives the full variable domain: DGGITQSPKYLFRKEGQNVTLSCEQNLNHDAMYWYRQDPGQGLRLIYYSQIVNDFQKGDIAEGYSVSREKKESFPLTVTSAQKNPTAFYLCASSRQGVNTGELFFGEGSRLTVL.